This entry lists 21 T cell receptor beta chains sequenced from one sample in a study of CXCR3-negative and CXCR3-positive naive CD8 T cells. All TRB cDNA libraries came from 5' RACE performed with UMI labels. From its re-call of the 5' RACE reads, TCRdb lists each CDR3 protein once, without DNA. The sample has 92,000 or so distinct CDR3 sequences. Input material: naive CXCR3- CD8+ T cells from blood. Subset given: CD45RO-CCR7+CD27+CD95- naive CD8+ T cells lacking CXCR3 (TNR3-). These receptors all come from a human donor in good health. Some clones in this sample may be carry-over from other donors' samples.

The V call is TRBV20-1, the J call TRBJ1-1; checking the TCRdb D call of TRBD1 is not possible without DNA. The CDR3 runs 13 residues. The germline V gene has CDR1 DFQATT and CDR2 SNEGSKA (reference sequence). CDR3 protein: CSAEGAEGTEAFF.

The V gene is TRBV29-1, the J gene TRBJ2-5; the TCRdb D gene call, TRBD1, has no DNA to confirm it. Germline V gives CDR1 SQVTM, CDR2 ANQGSEA. This CDR3 spans 12 amino acids. The CDR3 sequence: CSVWDRQETQYF. Drawing the rest from reference TRBV29-1 and TRBJ2-5, the complete variable domain is SAVISQKPSRDICQRGTSLTIQCQVDSQVTMMFWYRQQPGQSLTLIATANQGSEATYESGFVIDKFPISRPNLTFSTLTVSNMSPEDSSIYLCSVWDRQETQYFGPGTRLLVL.

V is TRBV12-3 or TRBV12-4 and J is TRBJ1-2; TCRdb outputs TRBD1, but without DNA this stays unchecked. The CDR3 extends over 13 amino acids. Here the CDR3 reads CASSRDRAFGYTF.

The rearrangement links TRBV29-1 to TRBJ2-1; TCRdb indicates TRBD2, and absent DNA this call remains unverified. Germline V gene sequence: CDR1 SQVTM, CDR2 ANQGSEA. The CDR3 consists of 12 residues. This CDR3 reads CSVDGLAGGYFF.

The genes are TRBV2 and TRBJ1-2. The CDR3 consists of 15 residues. Germline values: CDR1 SNHLY, CDR2 FYNNEI. The CDR3 protein is CASSEGAPEHYGYTF.

The chain joins TRBV7-6 to TRBJ2-1; the D call of TRBD2 rests on TCRdb alone, since no DNA is present to check it. The CDR3 is made up of 13 amino acids. CDR1 and CDR2 from the germline V gene are SGHVS and FNYEAQ. CDR3 in amino acids: CASSFKASYEQFF.

V usage is TRBV9 and J usage is TRBJ1-1; without DNA, the TCRdb call of TRBD1 cannot be checked. The CDR3 extends over 15 amino acids. Germline V gene data show CDR1 as SGDLS and CDR2 as YYNGEE. The CDR3 sequence is CASSDDRVPRAEAFF.

The chain carries TRBV29-1 and TRBJ2-7. Germline V gives CDR1 SQVTM, CDR2 ANQGSEA. CDR3 size: 12 residues. CDR3 amino acids: CSVVGQMAEQYF.

V and J are TRBV7-3 and TRBJ2-2; there is no DNA to check the TCRdb D call of TRBD1. The germline V gene encodes CDR1 SGHTA and CDR2 FQGTGA. The CDR3 contains 16 residues. CDR3 amino acids: CASSSPRDRVTGELFF.

The gene calls are TRBV7-3 and TRBJ1-1. Germline CDR1 reads SGHTA; CDR2 reads FQGTGA. The CDR3 spans 13 residues. CDR3 protein: CASSSTINTEAFF.

The rearrangement joins TRBV7-8 to TRBJ2-7; TCRdb selects TRBD2, and the lack of DNA leaves this call unchecked. The CDR3 spans 15 residues. CDR1 and CDR2 from the germline V gene are SGHVS and FQNEAQ. The CDR3 is CASSPTSGRRSEQYF.

The chain is built from TRBV27 and TRBJ2-7. Per the germline V gene, CDR1 is MNHEY and CDR2 is SMNVEV (reference sequence). CDR3 size: 12 residues. CDR3 in amino acids: CASSPYKGEQYF.

V and J are TRBV29-1 and TRBJ2-3. Germline V gene sequence: CDR1 SQVTM, CDR2 ANQGSEA. The CDR3 spans 13 residues. The CDR3 reads CSVEYTNADTQYF.

J is TRBJ2-1 and V is TRBV29-1; TCRdb's D call, TRBD2, is unchecked because there is no DNA. CDR3 length: 13 amino acids. The V gene's germline CDR1 is SQVTM and CDR2 ANQGSEA. CDR3 protein: CSVEFSSPGEQFF.

The chain uses TRBV27 and TRBJ2-5; with no DNA, the TCRdb D assignment of TRBD1 cannot be verified. This CDR3 has 13 residues. Germline CDR1 is MNHEY and CDR2 is SMNVEV (reference sequence). This CDR3 reads CASSLGGRETQYF.

The chain couples TRBV28 to TRBJ1-2; without DNA, the TCRdb call of TRBD1 cannot be checked. Germline lookup yields CDR1 MDHEN and CDR2 SYDVKM. This CDR3 spans 14 amino acids. The CDR3 reads CASNPTDLNYGYTF.

This sequence joins TRBV29-1 and TRBJ2-5; the D call from TCRdb, TRBD1, cannot be confirmed without DNA. The CDR3 runs to 12 residues. The germline gives CDR1 SQVTM, CDR2 ANQGSEA. The CDR3 here is CSEGDRAETQYF.

The chain joins TRBV29-1 to TRBJ2-1. CDR3 length: 12 amino acids. Germline V gives CDR1 SQVTM, CDR2 ANQGSEA. The CDR3 region is CSVEDLTSEQFF.

The CDR3 here is CSVRIPGLATQETQYF. The chain recombines TRBV20-1 with TRBJ2-5; the TCRdb call, TRBD2, lacks DNA for checking. The CDR3 is 16 residues long. Germline-derived CDR1 and CDR2 are DFQATT and SNEGSKA (reference sequence).

CDR3 loop: CASSYEDPFNYGYTF. The chain joins TRBV6-2 or TRBV6-3 to TRBJ1-2. The CDR3 totals 15 residues. Germline CDR1 is MNHEY and CDR2 is SVGEGT.

The V call is TRBV27, the J call TRBJ2-1; TCRdb reports TRBD1, a call that lacks DNA to check it against. The germline gives CDR1 MNHEY, CDR2 SMNVEV (reference sequence). The CDR3 loop spans 15 amino acids. The chain's CDR3 is CASRPGQGAYNEQFF.